This TCR beta chain appears in the sequencing data of a study of cytomegalovirus exposure and HLA in healthy donors. Overall study findings and caveats: Per a later analysis, about 18,000 TCR beta sequences showed association with HLA alleles at 0.05 false discovery rate. Presence/absence analyses rested on an assumption that sequencing depth was roughly uniform across donors.

The PCR was carried out with 60 Vbeta primers and 13 Jbeta primers. The table came from immunoSEQ multiplex PCR; TCRdb's copy has only in-frame clones and leaves some out. This table holds 140,000 or so clones, around three quarters found once. J was trimmed by 4 bases and V by 2 bases; bases with no gene match: 7. This CDR3 contains 16 residues. Germline V gene data show CDR1 as MNHEY and CDR2 as SMNVEV (reference sequence). This clone was seen only a few times. Its antigen is not known. The chain carries TRBV27 and TRBJ2-7; 11 nucleotides line up with TRBD2. The source material was PBMCs. The sequence derives from a man aged 35 to 55 in good health and CMV-seronegative. The CDR3 DNA sequence: TGTGCCAGCAGTTTACTGTCTAGCGGGGGGAGTTACGAGCAGTACTTC. It encodes CASSLLSSGGSYEQYF.